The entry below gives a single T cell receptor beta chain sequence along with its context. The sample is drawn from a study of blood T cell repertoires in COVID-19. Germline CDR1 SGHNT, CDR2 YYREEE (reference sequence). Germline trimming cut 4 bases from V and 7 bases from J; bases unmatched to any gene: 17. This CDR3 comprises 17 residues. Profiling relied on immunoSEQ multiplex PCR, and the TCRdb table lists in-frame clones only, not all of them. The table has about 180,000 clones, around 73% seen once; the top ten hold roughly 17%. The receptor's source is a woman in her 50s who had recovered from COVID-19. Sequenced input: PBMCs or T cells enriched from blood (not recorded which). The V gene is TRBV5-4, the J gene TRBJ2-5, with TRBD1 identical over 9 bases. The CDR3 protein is CASSTGTGSRSFGTQYF. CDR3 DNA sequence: TGTGCCAGCAGCACCGGGACAGGGTCGAGGTCGTTTGGGACCCAGTACTTC.